This T cell receptor (beta chain) emerged from a study of regulatory T cells in long-lasting Graves disease (dated by TCRdb to about 2021). The study in broad terms: Patients with newly diagnosed Graves' disease had been on antithyroid drugs for under 3 months. This study used TCR sequencing and RNA sequencing of peripheral blood to compare persistent Graves' disease patients against newly diagnosed Graves' disease patients. The study was registered as a clinical trial and conducted in China. A total of about 35 samples underwent TCR sequencing, from about 13 patients with persistent Graves' disease and approximately 20 patients with newly diagnosed Graves' disease.

What the authors observed across the whole study: Persistent patients shared more public clonotypes among themselves (2,741) than newly diagnosed patients did (roughly 910). Sequencing and analysis were restricted to the TCR beta chain. Because the primary lesion, thyroid tissue, could not be accessed, the study looked at peripheral blood alone. Compared with newly diagnosed patients, persistent Graves' disease patients had lower TCR Shannon entropy and fewer highly expanded clones, which suggests clonal expansion. The authors noted that the small sample size was a limitation that may lower accuracy.

Preparation of the library involved multiplex PCR. The instrument was an Illumina HiSeq 4000. To build TCR beta libraries, CDR3 regions were amplified by Arm-PCR using iRepertoire HTBI primers. Gel purification was performed on PCR products prior to sequencing. Processing in the source paper ran as follows. Gene usage analysis of CDR3 amino acid clonotypes relied on the 62 TRBV and 15 or so TRBJ segments identified across samples. Filtered high-quality paired reads were merged into contigs using COPE and FqMerger. Contigs were aligned with BLAST to IMGT TRBV, TRBD and TRBJ reference genes, and CDR3 was defined per IMGT. Clonotypes above 0.1% frequency were classified as highly expanded clones. Shannon entropy was used to measure repertoire diversity, and the Gini coefficient was used to measure V-J evenness. A clonotype was considered public if more than one individual shared it. In-frame beta chains were kept once TCRdb had trimmed the public reads at Q25 with fastp and called clones with MiXCR. Rows with a matching CDR3 protein are joined into one entry that keeps the most common DNA and genes. The authors' filters were not applied to this entry. The sample table shows about 240,000 distinct CDR3 sequences, and around 20% are seen once. Approximately 15% of the sample lies in the top ten.

Concerning this clonotype: The clone's antigen remains unknown. No base qualities exist here, and no much larger clone lies one base off it.

Taken with the paper, the label for time point translates to: newly diagnosed GD, antithyroid drugs for less than 3 months. For both TCR sequencing and RNA sequencing, RNA was extracted from PBMCs using TRIzol. The diagnosis of Graves' disease followed American Thyroid Association guidelines. The patients came from an endocrinology department in Xi'an, China. Each patient gave 9 to 10 milliliters of peripheral blood, collected in an EDTA anticoagulant tube. PBMCs were isolated by Ficoll Paque Plus density gradient separation without further T cell sorting. An Agilent 2100 Bioanalyzer and agarose gel were used to check RNA quality, and a NanoDrop 2000 was used to measure RNA concentration. The TCR sequence derives from a female donor with Graves disease. Sequencing used peripheral blood mononuclear cells (PBMCs), obtained at new diagnosis, from a patient treated with antithyroid drugs.

The CDR3 has the sequence CSVETSGYSYEQYF. The sequenced DNA is TGCAGCGTCGAGACTAGCGGGTACTCCTACGAGCAGTACTTC. The V and J segments used are TRBV29-1 and TRBJ2-7; 10 nucleotides in the junction match TRBD2. V lost 6 bases and J lost 0 bases, and the count of bases not matched to a germline gene is 5. The CDR3 sequence holds 14 residues, the cysteine and phenylalanine included. Just CDR3 DNA is preserved here, 42 bases in frame from base 1. CDR1 and CDR2 are read off the germline V gene as SQVTM and ANQGSEA.